These 3 T cell receptor beta chains came from one sample sequenced in a study of molecular identifiers for immune sequencing clone quantification. TCRdb re-called the PCR reads through MiXCR, storing one row per CDR3 protein. Among 9,500 to 15,000 distinct CDR3 sequences listed, about 18% were seen once. The specimen was naive CD8+ T cells from blood, with Jurkat cell RNA spiked in. Subset described: FACS-sorted CD8+CD4-CCR7+CD45RA+ naive T cells. Every receptor here comes from a human donor in good health. Some libraries in this study had Jurkat cell RNA spiked in.

The table lists this clonotype with a few counts. Since a much larger clone is just one base distant, this may be a read error. This sequence joins TRBV20-1 and TRBJ2-3; TRBD2 agrees at 7 bases. Germline assignment: CDR1 DFQATT and CDR2 SNEGSKA (reference sequence). The CDR3 length is 14 residues. The CDR3 loop is CSARDLGRMDTRYF. The CDR3 DNA reads as TGCAGTGCTAGAGATCTCGGGAGGATGGATACGCGGTATTTT.

As regards this clonotype: Germline is not matched at one junction end, which may reflect a read error. The rearrangement joins TRBV7-2 to TRBJ2-3; D is undetermined. The germline CDR1 and CDR2 sequences are SGHTA and FQGNSA. This CDR3 is built from 15 residues. CDR3 nucleotide sequence: TGTGCCAGCAGCTTATGGGTCAGGATTTCAGATACGCAGTATTTC. This sequence encodes CASSLWVRISDTQYF.

This clonotype is labeled as medium-sized. This chain connects TRBV20-1 to TRBJ2-3, with 15 nucleotides matching TRBD2. Germline loops: CDR1 DFQATT, CDR2 SNEGSKA (reference sequence). V lost 6 bases to trimming and J lost 3 bases; unmatched junction nucleotides: 1. CDR3 size: 14 residues. CDR3 in DNA: TGCAGTGCCGGGACTAGCGGGAGGACAGATACGCAGTATTTT. Its protein product is CSAGTSGRTDTQYF.